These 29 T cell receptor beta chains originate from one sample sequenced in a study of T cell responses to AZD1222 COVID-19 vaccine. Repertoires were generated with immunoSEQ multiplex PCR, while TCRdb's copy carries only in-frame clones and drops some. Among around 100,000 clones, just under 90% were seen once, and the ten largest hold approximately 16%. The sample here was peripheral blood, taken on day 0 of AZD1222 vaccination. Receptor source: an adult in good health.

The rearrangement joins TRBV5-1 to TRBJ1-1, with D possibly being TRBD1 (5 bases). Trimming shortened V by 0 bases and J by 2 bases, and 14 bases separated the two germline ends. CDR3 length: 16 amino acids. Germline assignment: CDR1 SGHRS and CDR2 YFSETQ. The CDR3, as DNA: TGCGCCAGCAGCTTGGAGGCAGGGTTCTCAAACACTGAAGCTTTCTTT. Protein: CASSLEAGFSNTEAFF.

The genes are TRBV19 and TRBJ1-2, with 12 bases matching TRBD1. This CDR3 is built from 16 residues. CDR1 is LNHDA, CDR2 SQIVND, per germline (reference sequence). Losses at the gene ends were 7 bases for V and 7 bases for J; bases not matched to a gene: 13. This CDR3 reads CASNTGLGQGASGYTF. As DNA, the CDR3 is TGTGCCAGTAACACGGGTCTGGGACAGGGGGCGAGTGGCTACACCTTC.

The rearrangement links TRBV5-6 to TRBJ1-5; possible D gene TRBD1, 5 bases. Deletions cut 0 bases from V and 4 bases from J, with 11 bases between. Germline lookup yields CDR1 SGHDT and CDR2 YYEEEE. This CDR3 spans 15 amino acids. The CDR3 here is CASSLGAGLNQPQHF. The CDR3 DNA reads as TGTGCCAGCAGCTTGGGTGCAGGGTTGAATCAGCCCCAGCATTTT. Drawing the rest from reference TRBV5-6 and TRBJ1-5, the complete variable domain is DAGVTQSPTHLIKTRGQQVTLRCSPKSGHDTVSWYQQALGQGPQFIFQYYEEEERQRGNFPDRFSGHQFPNYSSELNVNALLLGDSALYLCASSLGAGLNQPQHFGDGTRLSIL.

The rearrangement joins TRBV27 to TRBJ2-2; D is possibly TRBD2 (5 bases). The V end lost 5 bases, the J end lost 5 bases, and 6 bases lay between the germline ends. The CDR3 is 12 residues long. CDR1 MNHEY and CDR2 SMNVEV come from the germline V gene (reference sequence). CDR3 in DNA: TGTGCCAGCAGTGGGGAGACCGGGGAGCTGTTTTTT. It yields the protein CASSGETGELFF.

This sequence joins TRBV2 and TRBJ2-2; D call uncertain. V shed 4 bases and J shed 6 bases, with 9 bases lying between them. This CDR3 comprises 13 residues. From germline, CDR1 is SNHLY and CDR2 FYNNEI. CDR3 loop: CASSVESSGELFF. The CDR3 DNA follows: TGTGCCAGCAGTGTTGAAAGTTCCGGGGAGCTGTTTTTT.

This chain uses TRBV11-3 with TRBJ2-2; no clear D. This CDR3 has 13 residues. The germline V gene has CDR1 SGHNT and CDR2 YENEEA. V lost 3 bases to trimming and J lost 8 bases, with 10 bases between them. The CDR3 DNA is TGTGCCAGCAGCTTGGAGTTCGTGGGGGAGCTGTTTTTT. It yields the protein CASSLEFVGELFF.

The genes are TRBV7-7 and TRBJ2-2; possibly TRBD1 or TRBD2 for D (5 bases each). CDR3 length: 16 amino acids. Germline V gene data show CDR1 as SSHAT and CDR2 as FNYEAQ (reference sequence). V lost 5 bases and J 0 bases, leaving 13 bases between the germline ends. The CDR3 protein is CASSPSGDPNTGELFF. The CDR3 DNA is TGTGCCAGCAGCCCAAGTGGGGACCCGAACACCGGGGAGCTGTTTTTT.

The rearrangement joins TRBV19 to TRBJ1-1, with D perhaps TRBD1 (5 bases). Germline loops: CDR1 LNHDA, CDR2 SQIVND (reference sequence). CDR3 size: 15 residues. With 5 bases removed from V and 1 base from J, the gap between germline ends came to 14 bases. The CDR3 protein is CASSSEKTGNTEAFF. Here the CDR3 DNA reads TGTGCCAGTAGTTCGGAAAAAACAGGGAACACTGAAGCTTTCTTT.

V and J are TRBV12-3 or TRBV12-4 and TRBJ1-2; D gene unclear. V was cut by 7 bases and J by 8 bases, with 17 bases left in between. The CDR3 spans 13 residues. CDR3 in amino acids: CASTLTPPRGYTF. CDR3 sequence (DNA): TGTGCCAGCACGCTTACACCACCGCGGGGCTACACCTTC.

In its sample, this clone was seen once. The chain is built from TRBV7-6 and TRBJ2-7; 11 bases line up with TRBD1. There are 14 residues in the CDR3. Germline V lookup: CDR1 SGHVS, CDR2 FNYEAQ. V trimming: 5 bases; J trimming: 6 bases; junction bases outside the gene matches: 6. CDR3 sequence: CASSTGQGAIEQYF. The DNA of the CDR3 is TGTGCCAGCAGCACCGGACAGGGGGCGATCGAGCAGTACTTC.

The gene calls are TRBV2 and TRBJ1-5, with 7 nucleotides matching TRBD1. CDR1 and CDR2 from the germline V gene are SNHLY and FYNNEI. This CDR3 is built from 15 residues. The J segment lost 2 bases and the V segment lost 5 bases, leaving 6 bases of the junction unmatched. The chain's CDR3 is CASSLDRVGNQPQHF. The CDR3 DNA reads TGTGCCAGCAGTCTCGACAGGGTGGGCAATCAGCCCCAGCATTTT.

The CDR3 bases are TGCGCTAGCTCATACACAGATACGCAGTATTTT. This translates into CASSYTDTQYF. This chain connects TRBV29-1 to TRBJ2-3; tentative D call: TRBD2 (5 bases). The CDR3 consists of 11 residues. From germline, CDR1 is SQVTM and CDR2 ANQGSEA.

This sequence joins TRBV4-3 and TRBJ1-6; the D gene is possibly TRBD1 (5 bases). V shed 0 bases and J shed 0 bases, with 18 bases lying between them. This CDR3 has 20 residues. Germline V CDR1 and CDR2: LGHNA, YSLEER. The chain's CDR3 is CASSQEALLKGSSYNSPLHF. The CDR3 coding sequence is TGCGCCAGCAGCCAAGAGGCACTTCTAAAGGGGAGCTCCTATAATTCACCCCTCCACTTT.

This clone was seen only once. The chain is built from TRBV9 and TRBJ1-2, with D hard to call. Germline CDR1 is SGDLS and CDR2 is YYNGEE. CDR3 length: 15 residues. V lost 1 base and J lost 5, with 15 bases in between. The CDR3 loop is CASSVSTTPSYGYTF. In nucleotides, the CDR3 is TGTGCCAGCAGCGTATCGACAACCCCTTCGTATGGCTACACCTTC. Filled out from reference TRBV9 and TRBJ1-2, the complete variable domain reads DSGVTQTPKHLITATGQRVTLRCSPRSGDLSVYWYQQSLDQGLQFLIQYYNGEERAKGNILERFSAQQFPDLHSELNLSSLELGDSALYFCASSVSTTPSYGYTFGSGTRLTVV.

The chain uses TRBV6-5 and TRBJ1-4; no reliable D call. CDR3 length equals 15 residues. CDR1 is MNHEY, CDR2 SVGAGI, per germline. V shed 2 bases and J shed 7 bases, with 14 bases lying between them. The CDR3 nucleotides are TGTGCCAGCAGTTACGGGGAAGCGGTCGCTGAAAAACTGTTTTTT. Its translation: CASSYGEAVAEKLFF.

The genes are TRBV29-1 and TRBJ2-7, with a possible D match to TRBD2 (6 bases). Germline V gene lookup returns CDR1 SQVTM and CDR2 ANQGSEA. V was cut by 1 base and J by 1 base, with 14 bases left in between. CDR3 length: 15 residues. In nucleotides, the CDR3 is TGCAGCGTTGAAGGCGTATTTGGGGGGTCCTACGAGCAGTACTTC. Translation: CSVEGVFGGSYEQYF.

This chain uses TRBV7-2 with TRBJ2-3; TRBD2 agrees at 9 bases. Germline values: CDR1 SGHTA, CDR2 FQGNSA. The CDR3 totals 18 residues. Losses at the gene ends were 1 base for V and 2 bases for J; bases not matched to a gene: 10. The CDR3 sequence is CASSLVVSASGATDTQYF. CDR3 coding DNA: TGTGCCAGCAGCTTAGTGGTGTCGGCTAGCGGGGCCACAGATACGCAGTATTTT.

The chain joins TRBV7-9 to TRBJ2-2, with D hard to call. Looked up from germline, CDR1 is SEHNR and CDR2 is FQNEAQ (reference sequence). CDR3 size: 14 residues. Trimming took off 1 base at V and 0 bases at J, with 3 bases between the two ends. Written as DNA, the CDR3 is TGTGCCAGCAGCTTAGGGGCGAACACCGGGGAGCTGTTTTTT. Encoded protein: CASSLGANTGELFF.

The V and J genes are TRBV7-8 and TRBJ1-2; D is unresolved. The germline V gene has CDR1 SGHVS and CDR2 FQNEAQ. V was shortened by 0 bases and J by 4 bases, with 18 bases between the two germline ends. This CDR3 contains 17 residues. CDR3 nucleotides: TGTGCCAGCAGCTTAGCGCTGGGAGGGCAGGTGGGCTATGGCTACACCTTC. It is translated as CASSLALGGQVGYGYTF.

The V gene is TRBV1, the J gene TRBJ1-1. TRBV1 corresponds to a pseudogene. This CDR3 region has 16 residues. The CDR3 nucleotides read TGCACCAGCAGCCAAGAGGGGGTGAGGGAGGGGACTGAAGCTTTCTTT. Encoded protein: CTSSQEGVREGTEAFF.

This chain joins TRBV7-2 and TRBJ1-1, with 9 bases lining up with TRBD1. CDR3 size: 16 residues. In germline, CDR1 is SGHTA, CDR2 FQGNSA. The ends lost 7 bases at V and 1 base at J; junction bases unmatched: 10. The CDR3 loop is CASIAGGTGKNTEAFF. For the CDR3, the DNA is TGTGCCAGCATCGCCGGGGGGACAGGGAAGAACACTGAAGCTTTCTTT.

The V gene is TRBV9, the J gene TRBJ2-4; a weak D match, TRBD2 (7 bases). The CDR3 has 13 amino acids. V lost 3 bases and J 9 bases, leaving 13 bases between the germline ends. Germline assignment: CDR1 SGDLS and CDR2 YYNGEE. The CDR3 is CASSEGGNGIQYF. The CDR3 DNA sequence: TGTGCCAGCAGCGAGGGGGGGAACGGCATTCAGTACTTC.

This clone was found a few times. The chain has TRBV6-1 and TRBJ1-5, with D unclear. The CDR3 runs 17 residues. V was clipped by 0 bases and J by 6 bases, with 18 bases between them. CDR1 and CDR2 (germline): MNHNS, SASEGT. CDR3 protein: CASSEALIGRRGQPQHF. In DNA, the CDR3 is TGTGCCAGCAGTGAAGCGCTTATCGGGAGGCGGGGTCAGCCCCAGCATTTT.

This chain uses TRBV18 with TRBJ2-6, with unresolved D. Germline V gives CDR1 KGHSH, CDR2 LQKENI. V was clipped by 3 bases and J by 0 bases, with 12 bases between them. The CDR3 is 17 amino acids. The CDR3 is CASSPGTPSSGANVLTF. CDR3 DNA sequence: TGTGCCAGCTCACCTGGTACGCCAAGCTCTGGGGCCAACGTCCTGACTTTC.

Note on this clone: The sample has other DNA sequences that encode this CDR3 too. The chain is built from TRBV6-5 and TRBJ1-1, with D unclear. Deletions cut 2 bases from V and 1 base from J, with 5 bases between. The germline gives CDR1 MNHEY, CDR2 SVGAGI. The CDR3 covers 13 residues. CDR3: CASSYSRNTEAFF. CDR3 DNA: TGTGCCAGCAGTTACAGCAGGAACACTGAAGCTTTCTTT.

CDR3 nucleotides: TGTGCCAGCAGTTTATTGCGGACCATCCAGTACTTC. Encoded protein: CASSLLRTIQYF. The chain joins TRBV12-3 or TRBV12-4 to TRBJ2-7; D is undetermined. This CDR3 region has 12 residues. The V end lost 2 bases, the J end lost 10 bases, and 12 bases lay between the germline ends.

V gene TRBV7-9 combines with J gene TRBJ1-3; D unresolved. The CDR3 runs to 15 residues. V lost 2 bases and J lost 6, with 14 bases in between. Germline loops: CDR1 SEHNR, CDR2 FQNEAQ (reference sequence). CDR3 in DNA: TGTGCCAGCAGCTTAAGCAGGTTGGGCCAAAACACCATATATTTT. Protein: CASSLSRLGQNTIYF.

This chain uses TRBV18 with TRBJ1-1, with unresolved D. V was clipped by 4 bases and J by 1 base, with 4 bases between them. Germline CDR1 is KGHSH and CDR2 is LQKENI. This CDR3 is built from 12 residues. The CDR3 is CASSRGNTEAFF. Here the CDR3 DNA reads TGTGCCAGCTCACGCGGGAACACTGAAGCTTTCTTT.

CDR3 nucleotide sequence: TGTGCCAGCTTCGGGACTAGCGGGAGGAATGAGCAGTTCTTC. It codes for CASFGTSGRNEQFF. V and J are TRBV27 and TRBJ2-1; 15 nucleotides align to TRBD2. CDR1 MNHEY and CDR2 SMNVEV come from the germline V gene (reference sequence). Trimming took 8 bases from V and 7 from J; bases not matched to a gene: 3. This CDR3 has 14 amino acids.